These T cell receptor beta chains were read from a single sample in a study of OX40 agonist ivuxolimab in advanced cancers. Data came from immunoSEQ multiplex PCR; TCRdb stores just in-frame clones and leaves some out. The sample records roughly 56,000 clones, 86% being singletons. The specimen was CD4+ or CD8+ T cells sorted from blood, collected in a trial of the OX40 agonist ivuxolimab. The receptor source for this set is an adult with an advanced solid tumor such as melanoma, head and neck, liver or kidney cancer. The CDR3 runs from the conserved cysteine through the conserved F or W. The D gene is left open where the match is weak. The listing skips clone size in some rows; elsewhere it reads once, few, many or a size class.

V gene: TRBV6-1; J gene: TRBJ2-5; clone size: NA; D gene: NA; CDR3 protein: CASSESGTQYF; CDR3 DNA: TGTGCCAGCAGTGAAAGCGGGACCCAGTACTTC
V gene: TRBV6-5; J gene: TRBJ1-2; clone size: NA; D gene: TRBD1; CDR3 protein: CASKTGQAYGYTF; CDR3 DNA: TGTGCCAGTAAGACAGGGCAGGCCTATGGCTACACCTTC
V gene: TRBV7-9; J gene: TRBJ2-5; clone size: NA; D gene: NA; CDR3 protein: CASSLVGQGRPQYF; CDR3 DNA: TGTGCCAGCAGCTTAGTAGGCCAGGGGAGGCCCCAGTACTTC
V gene: TRBV11-2; J gene: TRBJ1-6; clone size: medium-sized; D gene: NA; CDR3 protein: CASSLGFVVSPLHF; CDR3 DNA: TGTGCCAGCAGCTTAGGATTCGTGGTTTCACCCCTCCACTTT
V gene: TRBV11-2; J gene: TRBJ2-3; clone size: NA; D gene: NA; CDR3 protein: CASSTGYMGDTQYF; CDR3 DNA: TGTGCCAGCAGCACTGGCTACATGGGAGATACGCAGTATTTT
V gene: TRBV6-5; J gene: TRBJ1-4; clone size: NA; D gene: NA; CDR3 protein: CASSNQDGSELFF; CDR3 DNA: TGTGCCAGCAGTAATCAAGACGGCAGCGAACTGTTTTTT
V gene: TRBV27; J gene: TRBJ2-2; clone size: NA; D gene: NA; CDR3 protein: CASSLGRAGGELFF; CDR3 DNA: TGTGCCAGCAGTTTAGGCAGGGCAGGCGGGGAGCTGTTTTTT
V gene: TRBV6-5; J gene: TRBJ1-1; clone size: NA; D gene: TRBD1; CDR3 protein: CASSYFRPGQGTEAFF; CDR3 DNA: TGTGCCAGCAGTTATTTCCGTCCGGGACAGGGGACTGAAGCTTTCTTT
V gene: TRBV29-1; J gene: TRBJ1-1; clone size: NA; D gene: NA; CDR3 protein: CSAPSGGVNTEAFF; CDR3 DNA: TGCAGCGCCCCCAGTGGAGGGGTGAACACTGAAGCTTTCTTT
V gene: TRBV29-1; J gene: TRBJ2-7; clone size: NA; D gene: NA; CDR3 protein: CSVAEAYEQYF; CDR3 DNA: TGCAGCGTAGCGGAGGCCTACGAGCAGTACTTC
V gene: TRBV11-3; J gene: TRBJ1-3; clone size: NA; D gene: NA; CDR3 protein: CASSGPARGNTIYF; CDR3 DNA: TGTGCCAGCAGCGGACCCGCCAGAGGAAACACCATATATTTT
V gene: TRBV5-1; J gene: TRBJ2-5; clone size: NA; D gene: NA; CDR3 protein: CASSPVRARETQYF; CDR3 DNA: TGCGCCAGCAGCCCAGTAAGGGCTAGGGAGACCCAGTACTTC
V gene: TRBV29-1; J gene: TRBJ2-5; clone size: NA; D gene: NA; CDR3 protein: CSVEGGRGFQETQYF; CDR3 DNA: TGCAGCGTTGAAGGGGGCCGGGGGTTCCAAGAGACCCAGTACTTC
V gene: TRBV7-2; J gene: TRBJ2-1; clone size: NA; D gene: NA; CDR3 protein: CASSPSPAPGEQFF; CDR3 DNA: TGTGCCAGCAGCCCCTCCCCAGCTCCAGGTGAGCAGTTCTTC
V gene: TRBV4-1; J gene: TRBJ2-1; clone size: NA; D gene: TRBD2; CDR3 protein: CASSQGLANNEQFF; CDR3 DNA: TGCGCCAGCAGCCAGGGACTAGCTAACAATGAGCAGTTCTTC
V gene: TRBV18; J gene: TRBJ1-6; clone size: NA; D gene: TRBD1; CDR3 protein: CASSSTGGSYNSPLHF; CDR3 DNA: TGTGCCAGCTCATCGACAGGGGGGTCCTATAATTCACCCCTCCACTTT
V gene: TRBV10-1; J gene: TRBJ2-7; clone size: NA; D gene: TRBD2; CDR3 protein: CASPSGGGRNEQYF; CDR3 DNA: TGCGCCAGCCCCTCGGGGGGAGGGCGGAACGAGCAGTACTTC
V gene: TRBV21-1; J gene: TRBJ2-5; clone size: few; D gene: NA; CDR3 protein: CASSQRVAGETQYF; CDR3 DNA: TGTGCCAGCAGCCAGAGAGTTGCCGGAGAGACCCAGTACTTC
V gene: TRBV27; J gene: TRBJ2-7; clone size: once; D gene: NA; CDR3 protein: CASRVPGLSFYEQYF; CDR3 DNA: TGTGCCAGCCGAGTGCCGGGACTTTCCTTCTACGAGCAGTACTTC
V gene: TRBV5-6; J gene: TRBJ2-5; clone size: NA; D gene: NA; CDR3 protein: CASSLRTVQETQYF; CDR3 DNA: TGTGCCAGCAGCTTGAGGACAGTGCAAGAGACCCAGTACTTC
V gene: TRBV19; J gene: TRBJ2-6; clone size: NA; D gene: NA; CDR3 protein: CASRDSSGTGANVLTF; CDR3 DNA: TGTGCCAGTAGGGACAGTTCTGGAACTGGGGCCAACGTCCTGACTTTC
V gene: TRBV10-2; J gene: TRBJ2-7; clone size: NA; D gene: TRBD1; CDR3 protein: CASSFPLAGQVTYEQYF; CDR3 DNA: TGCGCCAGCAGTTTCCCCTTGGCGGGACAGGTAACCTACGAGCAGTACTTC
V gene: TRBV9; J gene: TRBJ2-7; clone size: NA; D gene: NA; CDR3 protein: CASSAGWGPYEQYF; CDR3 DNA: TGTGCCAGCAGCGCCGGCTGGGGCCCCTACGAGCAGTACTTC
V gene: TRBV11-3; J gene: TRBJ2-1; clone size: NA; D gene: NA; CDR3 protein: CASSLRVYWGRLGNEQFF; CDR3 DNA: TGTGCCAGCAGCCTCCGGGTATATTGGGGGCGGTTGGGGAATGAGCAGTTCTTC
V gene: TRBV9; J gene: TRBJ2-5; clone size: once; D gene: NA; CDR3 protein: CASSVGQEGTQYF; CDR3 DNA: TGTGCCAGCAGCGTAGGACAGGAAGGGACCCAGTACTTC
V gene: TRBV6-1; J gene: TRBJ2-5; clone size: NA; D gene: TRBD1; CDR3 protein: CASKAGQGETQYF; CDR3 DNA: TGTGCCAGCAAGGCAGGACAGGGAGAGACCCAGTACTTC
V gene: TRBV10-1; J gene: TRBJ2-5; clone size: few; D gene: TRBD1; CDR3 protein: CASRETGEGWETQYF; CDR3 DNA: TGCGCCAGCAGGGAGACAGGGGAAGGTTGGGAGACCCAGTACTTC
V gene: TRBV6-6; J gene: TRBJ1-4; clone size: NA; D gene: NA; CDR3 protein: CASTLDYFNNEKLFF; CDR3 DNA: TGTGCCAGCACCCTAGACTATTTTAATAATGAAAAACTGTTTTTT
V gene: TRBV6-5; J gene: TRBJ2-3; clone size: NA; D gene: NA; CDR3 protein: CASSYSGTPRTQYF; CDR3 DNA: TGTGCCAGCAGTTACTCAGGGACTCCTCGTACGCAGTATTTT
V gene: TRBV30; J gene: TRBJ2-6; clone size: few; D gene: NA; CDR3 protein: CAWRSSGANVLTF; CDR3 DNA: TGTGCCTGGCGGAGCTCTGGGGCCAACGTCCTGACTTTC
V gene: TRBV7-9; J gene: TRBJ2-1; clone size: once; D gene: NA; CDR3 protein: CASSFGQIHEQFF; CDR3 DNA: TGTGCCAGCAGCTTCGGACAGATCCATGAGCAGTTCTTC
V gene: TRBV10-2; J gene: TRBJ1-2; clone size: few; D gene: TRBD1; CDR3 protein: CASSEGQGAGGGYTF; CDR3 DNA: TGCGCCAGCAGTGAGGGACAGGGGGCCGGTGGTGGCTACACCTTC
V gene: TRBV6-6; J gene: TRBJ1-2; clone size: NA; D gene: TRBD1; CDR3 protein: CASSLTGTGSLYGYTF; CDR3 DNA: TGTGCCAGCAGTCTCACCGGGACAGGTTCCCTCTATGGCTACACCTTC
V gene: TRBV5-8; J gene: TRBJ2-7; clone size: NA; D gene: NA; CDR3 protein: CASSHAFSGSGYEQYF; CDR3 DNA: TGTGCCAGCAGCCACGCGTTTAGTGGATCCGGCTACGAGCAGTACTTC
V gene: TRBV7-2; J gene: TRBJ2-5; clone size: NA; D gene: TRBD2; CDR3 protein: CASSLILAGETQYF; CDR3 DNA: TGTGCCAGCAGCTTAATTCTAGCGGGGGAGACCCAGTACTTC
V gene: TRBV18; J gene: TRBJ1-2; clone size: NA; D gene: NA; CDR3 protein: CASSPEAQGGGYTF; CDR3 DNA: TGTGCCAGCTCACCAGAGGCACAGGGTGGTGGCTACACCTTC
V gene: TRBV7-9; J gene: TRBJ1-4; clone size: NA; D gene: NA; CDR3 protein: CASSDGPPTNEKLFF; CDR3 DNA: TGTGCCAGCAGCGACGGACCCCCAACTAATGAAAAACTGTTTTTT
V gene: TRBV2; J gene: TRBJ1-5; clone size: NA; D gene: NA; CDR3 protein: CASSGSVMSQPQHF; CDR3 DNA: TGTGCCAGCAGTGGGTCCGTAATGTCGCAGCCCCAGCATTTT
V gene: TRBV6-4; J gene: TRBJ1-4; clone size: NA; D gene: NA; CDR3 protein: CASSGGGNEKLFF; CDR3 DNA: TGTGCCAGCAGTGGGGGGGGAAATGAAAAACTGTTTTTT
V gene: TRBV18; J gene: TRBJ2-5; clone size: NA; D gene: NA; CDR3 protein: CASSRDELETQYF; CDR3 DNA: TGTGCCAGCTCGCGGGATGAGTTGGAGACCCAGTACTTC
V gene: TRBV4-2; J gene: TRBJ2-2; clone size: NA; D gene: NA; CDR3 protein: CASSQGTGGNTGELFF; CDR3 DNA: TGTGCCAGCAGCCAAGGGACCGGCGGTAACACCGGGGAGCTGTTTTTT